This T cell receptor (beta chain) came from a study of cytomegalovirus exposure and HLA in healthy donors. PCR used 60 Vbeta primers and 13 Jbeta primers. Measured with immunoSEQ multiplex PCR; TCRdb has only the in-frame clones, and not every one. The sample consists of hundreds of thousands of clones, roughly 80% of them appearing once. The CDR3 has 15 residues. Germline CDR1 is SGHTA and CDR2 is FQGTGA. The V and J ends lost 5 bases and 10 bases, in that order; junction bases with no gene match: 14. The chain joins TRBV7-3 to TRBJ2-1; the match to TRBD2 covers 7 bases. Input material: PBMCs. The sequence came from a man aged 35-49 years in good health and CMV-seronegative. CDR3 amino acids: CASSPRLAGVGEQFF. The CDR3 nucleotides read TGTGCCAGCAGCCCGAGATTGGCGGGAGTGGGAGAGCAGTTCTTC.